This T cell receptor beta chain was retrieved from a study of shared clonotypes between healthy human individuals. Germline V lookup: CDR1 SGDLS, CDR2 YYNGEE. The length of the CDR3 is 14 residues. The junction had 6 bases not matched to a gene; V was cut back by 2 bases and J by 5 bases. Produced via immunoSEQ multiplex PCR; TCRdb's table is partial and in-frame only. The sample includes roughly 2.1 million clones, about 92% of them seen just once. Terminally differentiated effector memory CD45RA+ cells were excluded by CCR7 positive selection of CD45RO-negative cells. Sample: naive CD8+ T cells from PBMCs. The origin of this receptor is a man aged 18 to 30 in good health. Some clones in this sample may be carry-over from other donors' samples. V gene TRBV9 combines with J gene TRBJ1-1; TRBD1 agrees at 7 bases. This chain's CDR3 is CASSVDGQATEAFF. CDR3 DNA sequence: TGTGCCAGCAGCGTTGATGGACAGGCGACTGAAGCTTTCTTT.